This T cell receptor (beta chain) was retrieved from a study of naive and memory T cell subsets. V dropped 6 bases and J dropped 3; count of bases not matched to a gene: 3. CDR1 and CDR2 from the germline V gene are WSHSY and SAAADI. The CDR3 is made up of 14 amino acids. The beta constant-region primer was an equimolar mix of two oligonucleotides covering TRBC1 and TRBC2. Nested alpha and beta constant-region primers with the SP2 primer drove four PCR rounds on ligated cDNA. A single record per CDR3 protein comes from TCRdb applying MiXCR to the UMI-ligation and nested PCR reads. The sample has around 17,000 distinct CDR3 sequences, roughly 9% seen once. To note about this clonotype: As yet, its antigen is unknown.

Regarding the study as a whole: Naive and memory subsets had different power law exponents for TCR abundance.

From the second PCR step, alpha and beta chains were amplified apart. The chain carries TRBV10-2 and TRBJ1-5, with 9 positions matching TRBD1. The clonotype was recovered from a human donor in good health. The sample consisted of central memory CD8+ T cells from blood. The CDR3 nucleotides read TGCGCCAGCAGGGGGACAGGGTCCAATCAGCCCCAGCATTTT. It encodes CASRGTGSNQPQHF.